This entry concerns a single T cell receptor beta chain. These data come from a study of blood T cells in healthy people across ages. PCR was performed a second time for roughly 6 to 12 cycles using a sample-barcoded 5' primer and a J-beta primer mix. Each CDR3 protein gets one entry after TCRdb re-called the 5' RACE reads with MiXCR. This table has some 670,000 distinct CDR3 sequences, 45% to 60% appearing once. At least 6 million PBMCs were isolated per sample. The clonotype comes from a woman over 75 in good health. Sequencing was done on a sample of blood.

The CDR3 loop reads CSATLAGVTDTQYF. The CDR3 DNA reads as TGCAGTGCTACCCTAGCGGGGGTCACAGATACGCAGTATTTT. V gene TRBV20-1 combines with J gene TRBJ2-3; TRBD2 agrees at 10 bases. This CDR3 has 14 residues. Germline trimming cut 4 bases from V and 2 bases from J; bases unmatched to any gene: 3. Germline V gives CDR1 DFQATT, CDR2 SNEGSKA (reference sequence).